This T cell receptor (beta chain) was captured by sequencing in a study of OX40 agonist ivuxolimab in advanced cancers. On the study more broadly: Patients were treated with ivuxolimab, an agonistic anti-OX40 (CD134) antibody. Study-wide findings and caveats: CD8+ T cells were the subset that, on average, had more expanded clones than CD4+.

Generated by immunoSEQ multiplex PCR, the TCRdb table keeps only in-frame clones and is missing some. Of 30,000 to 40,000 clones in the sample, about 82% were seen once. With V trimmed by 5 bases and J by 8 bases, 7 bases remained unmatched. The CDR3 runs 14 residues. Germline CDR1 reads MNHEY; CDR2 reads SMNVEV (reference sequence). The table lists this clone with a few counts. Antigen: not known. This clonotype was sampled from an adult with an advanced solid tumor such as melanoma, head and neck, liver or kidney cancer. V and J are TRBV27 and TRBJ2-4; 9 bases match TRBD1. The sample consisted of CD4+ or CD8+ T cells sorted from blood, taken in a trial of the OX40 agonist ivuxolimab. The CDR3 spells CASSPRTGEDIQYF. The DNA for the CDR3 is TGTGCCAGCAGTCCCCGGACAGGGGAGGACATTCAGTACTTC.